The next 25 T cell receptor beta chains were all read from a single sample in a study of T cell repertoires in cytomegalovirus infection. TCRdb analysed the reads with MiXCR anew, one entry per CDR3 protein. Counted here are approximately 300,000 distinct CDR3 sequences, roughly 25% occurring once; the ten biggest clones make up 10% to 15%. Antigen specificity for these receptors is unknown. The sample here was cultured PBMCs, taken from culture after CMV antigen stimulation. The receptors here all came from a human donor in good health (CMV status not recorded). Some clones in this sample may be carry-over from other donors' samples.

This clonotype was seen more than once but under ten times. The chain uses TRBV27 and TRBJ1-5; perhaps TRBD1 as D (5 bases). There are 14 residues in the CDR3. V was pared by 3 bases and J by 6 bases, with 12 bases between. Looked up from germline, CDR1 is MNHEY and CDR2 is SMNVEV (reference sequence). CDR3 region: CASSLLGEGQPQHF. CDR3 DNA sequence: TGTGCCAGCAGTTTGCTAGGGGAGGGTCAGCCCCAGCATTTT.

The J gene is TRBJ1-1, the V gene TRBV12-3 or TRBV12-4; D gene ambiguous. V dropped 3 bases and J dropped 6 bases, with 8 bases sitting between them. The CDR3 has 12 residues. CDR3 sequence: CASSFGGSEAFF. The CDR3 coding sequence is TGTGCCAGCAGTTTCGGCGGATCTGAAGCTTTCTTT.

This chain connects TRBV6-2 or TRBV6-3 to TRBJ1-5, with 7 bases identical to TRBD1. The V segment lost 6 bases and the J segment 1 base; nucleotides outside the gene matches: 3. The CDR3 spans 14 residues. Germline V gene lookup returns CDR1 MNHEY and CDR2 SVGEGT. CDR3 loop: CASSRDSSNQPQHF. In nucleotides, the CDR3 is TGTGCCAGCAGCCGGGACAGCAGCAATCAGCCCCAGCATTTT.

As to this clonotype: A much larger clone sits a single nucleotide away, making a read error possible. This chain joins TRBV12-3 or TRBV12-4 and TRBJ2-1; D gene uncertain. This CDR3 comprises 17 residues. The germline V and J ends were trimmed by 5 bases and 0 bases, with 17 bases remaining between them. CDR3 in DNA: TGTGCCAGCAGTCGCACGATGACCAGTATCTCCTACAATGAGCAGTTCTTC. Translation: CASSRTMTSISYNEQFF.

This clonotype was detected only a few times. V and J are TRBV29-1 and TRBJ1-2; D unclear. The CDR3 consists of 11 residues. Germline CDR1 reads SQVTM; CDR2 reads ANQGSEA. Trimming pared 6 bases from V and 4 bases from J, leaving 9 bases between. This CDR3 reads CSVRVGYGYTF. The CDR3 nucleotides read TGCAGCGTACGAGTCGGCTATGGCTACACCTTC.

This clonotype was counted only a few times. The gene calls are TRBV5-4 and TRBJ2-7; 10 nucleotides agree with TRBD1. In germline, CDR1 is SGHNT, CDR2 YYREEE (reference sequence). This CDR3 is 14 amino acids long. Trimming cost V 3 bases and J 6 bases; bases outside gene matches: 6. Written as DNA, the CDR3 is TGTGCCAGCAGCTCTTTCGGGACAGGGGCCGAGCAGTACGTC. As protein: CASSSFGTGAEQYV.

The rearrangement uses TRBV28 and TRBJ1-5, with 9 nucleotides matching TRBD1. Trimming took 3 bases from V and 4 from J; bases not matched to a gene: 7. This CDR3 contains 16 residues. CDR1 MDHEN and CDR2 SYDVKM come from the germline V gene. The CDR3 DNA is TGTGCCAGCAGTTTTCAATCCGGGACAGGGAATCAGCCCCAGCATTTT. Translation: CASSFQSGTGNQPQHF.

This clonotype was recorded at least ten times. The chain employs TRBV28 and TRBJ1-5, with a weak D call TRBD1 (6 bases). The CDR3 runs to 16 residues. The V gene's germline CDR1 is MDHEN and CDR2 SYDVKM. The ends were cut back, 3 bases at V and 1 base at J, with 13 bases in the middle. CDR3 protein: CASSFVGGGSNQPQHF. Here the CDR3 DNA reads TGTGCCAGCAGTTTCGTTGGAGGGGGGAGCAATCAGCCCCAGCATTTT. The full variable domain, with the rest looked up from reference TRBV28 and TRBJ1-5, is DVKVTQSSRYLVKRTGEKVFLECVQDMDHENMFWYRQDPGLGLRLIYFSYDVKMKEKGDIPEGYSVSREKKERFSLILESASTNQTSMYLCASSFVGGGSNQPQHFGDGTRLSIL.

In its sample, this clonotype was seen a few times. The chain links TRBV6-1 to TRBJ2-7; D might be TRBD1 (6 bases). Germline CDR1 is MNHNS and CDR2 is SASEGT. This CDR3 region has 15 residues. V was pared by 4 bases and J by 1 base, with 14 bases between. The CDR3 here is CASSAGTQSSYEQYF. Here the CDR3 DNA reads TGTGCCAGCAGTGCCGGGACACAGAGTTCCTACGAGCAGTACTTC.

This clonotype showed up just a few times. The chain is built from TRBV19 and TRBJ2-3; 11 bases are a match to TRBD2. V lost 3 bases to trimming and J lost 3 bases; unmatched junction nucleotides: 8. This CDR3 spans 17 amino acids. In germline, CDR1 is LNHDA, CDR2 SQIVND (reference sequence). The CDR3 coding sequence is TGTGCCAGTAGTATGAGTAGACTAGCGGGATGGACAGATACGCAGTATTTT. Translating it yields CASSMSRLAGWTDTQYF.

This clonotype appeared a few times. V is TRBV12-3 or TRBV12-4 and J is TRBJ1-2; D ambiguous. Deletions cut 5 bases from V and 4 bases from J, with 17 bases between. The CDR3 consists of 15 residues. The CDR3 DNA reads TGTGCCAGCAGTCCCTCAGGCACACCGTCCTATGGCTACACCTTC. Its translation: CASSPSGTPSYGYTF.

J is TRBJ2-2 and V is TRBV4-3; TRBD1 agrees at 10 bases. Looked up from germline, CDR1 is LGHNA and CDR2 is YSLEER. Germline trimming cut 3 bases from V and 3 bases from J; bases unmatched to any gene: 4. This CDR3 contains 16 residues. This CDR3 is CASSQGDRGHTGELFF. CDR3 sequence (DNA): TGCGCCAGCAGCCAGGGCGACAGGGGGCACACCGGGGAGCTGTTTTTT.

This clonotype was seen ten or more times. V is TRBV7-8 and J is TRBJ2-5; the D is unclear. The germline V gene encodes CDR1 SGHVS and CDR2 FQNEAQ. The CDR3 runs to 17 residues. V lost 5 bases and J lost 2, with 21 bases in between. Here the CDR3 reads CASSRRKPRPLQETQYF. The CDR3 DNA reads TGTGCCAGCAGCCGTAGGAAGCCCCGGCCCCTTCAAGAGACCCAGTACTTC.

The V gene is TRBV7-9, the J gene TRBJ1-2; 10 nucleotides match TRBD1. The germline CDR1 and CDR2 sequences are SEHNR and FQNEAQ (reference sequence). J was trimmed by 5 bases and V by 5 bases; bases with no gene match: 5. This CDR3 region has 14 residues. CDR3 sequence: CASSASGQGYGYTF. In DNA, the CDR3 is TGTGCCAGCAGCGCATCGGGACAGGGGTATGGCTACACCTTC.

This clonotype has more than one count but fewer than ten. The chain carries TRBV30 and TRBJ2-3; D gene uncertain. The CDR3 runs 14 residues. V was pared by 1 base and J by 0 bases, with 8 bases between. The germline V gene encodes CDR1 GTSNPN and CDR2 SVGIG (reference sequence). This chain's CDR3 is CAWSGSRSTDTQYF. The CDR3 bases are TGTGCCTGGAGTGGTAGTCGGAGCACAGATACGCAGTATTTT.

The genes are TRBV12-3 or TRBV12-4 and TRBJ2-5, with 12 bases matching TRBD1. The CDR3 is 14 residues long. Trimming removed 5 bases from V and 5 bases from J; junction bases left unmatched: 3. CDR3 in amino acids: CASSQGTGGETQYF. The CDR3 nucleotides are TGTGCCAGCAGTCAAGGGACAGGGGGCGAGACCCAGTACTTC.

This clonotype occurred many times. The chain is built from TRBV7-2 and TRBJ2-1, with 8 bases aligning to TRBD2. Germline assignment: CDR1 SGHTA and CDR2 FQGNSA. The ends lost 6 bases at V and 8 bases at J; junction bases unmatched: 12. The CDR3 length is 15 residues. The CDR3, as DNA: TGTGCCAGCAGGGCCGGGACTAGTCTTCGGTATGAGCAGTTCTTC. Protein product: CASRAGTSLRYEQFF.

This clonotype was counted a few times. The V gene is TRBV7-8, the J gene TRBJ2-3; D might be TRBD2 (5 bases). Deletions cut 7 bases from V and 0 bases from J, with 11 bases between. Looked up from germline, CDR1 is SGHVS and CDR2 is FQNEAQ. The length of the CDR3 is 14 residues. The CDR3 loop is CASTASGSTDTQYF. In nucleotides, the CDR3 is TGTGCCAGCACCGCCAGCGGAAGCACAGATACGCAGTATTTT.

This clonotype was recorded a few times. The chain couples TRBV6-6 to TRBJ2-7; unclear D gene. The CDR3 spans 12 residues. The V gene lost 2 bases and the J gene lost 4 bases, with 6 bases spanning the gap. Germline V gene data show CDR1 as MNHNY and CDR2 as SVGAGI (reference sequence). CDR3 sequence: CASSYVTYEQYF. The DNA for the CDR3 is TGTGCCAGCAGTTACGTAACATACGAGCAGTACTTC.

CDR3 amino acids: CASSYSPLRELFF. CDR3 sequence (DNA): TGTGCCAGCAGTTACTCCCCACTCAGAGAACTGTTTTTT. The chain links TRBV6-6 to TRBJ1-4; D call uncertain. The ends were cut back, 0 bases at V and 12 bases at J, with 11 bases in the middle. This CDR3 is 13 amino acids long. CDR1 MNHNY and CDR2 SVGAGI come from the germline V gene (reference sequence).

The table lists this clonotype with a few counts. This chain connects TRBV28 to TRBJ1-2; D perhaps matches TRBD1 (5 bases). The CDR3 loop spans 11 amino acids. The germline V gene encodes CDR1 MDHEN and CDR2 SYDVKM. CDR3 sequence reads: CGCRGIGGYTF. The CDR3 DNA reads TGTGGCTGCCGGGGGATAGGTGGCTACACCTTC.

This clonotype showed up just a few times. The chain is built from TRBV19 and TRBJ1-5; D possibly corresponds to TRBD1 (5 bases). V lost 3 bases and J lost 0, with 12 bases in between. CDR3 length equals 16 residues. Germline V gene lookup returns CDR1 LNHDA and CDR2 SQIVND (reference sequence). CDR3 bases: TGTGCCAGTAGTATCGGGGGGGAGTATAGCAATCAGCCCCAGCATTTT. Its translation is CASSIGGEYSNQPQHF. Using reference TRBV19 and TRBJ1-5 for the parts outside the CDR3, the full variable domain is DGGITQSPKYLFRKEGQNVTLSCEQNLNHDAMYWYRQDPGQGLRLIYYSQIVNDFQKGDIAEGYSVSREKKESFPLTVTSAQKNPTAFYLCASSIGGEYSNQPQHFGDGTRLSIL.

In its sample, this clonotype was seen a few times. The V and J genes are TRBV7-9 and TRBJ2-7, with D possibly matching TRBD2 (7 bases). This CDR3 has 14 amino acids. Germline V gene sequence: CDR1 SEHNR, CDR2 FQNEAQ (reference sequence). Deletions cut 11 bases from V and 1 base from J, with 18 bases between. In nucleotides, the CDR3 is TGTGCCGCGGGGGCAGGACTTCTATCCTACGAGCAGTACTTC. As protein: CAAGAGLLSYEQYF.

This chain uses TRBV4-3 with TRBJ2-1, with 7 bases lining up with TRBD2. V trimming: 8 bases; J trimming: 10 bases; junction bases outside the gene matches: 11. Germline-derived CDR1 and CDR2 are LGHNA and YSLEER. The CDR3 is 13 amino acids. The CDR3 DNA reads TGCGCCAGCCGCTGGGCGGGAGCAGGGGAGCAGTTCTTC. This encodes CASRWAGAGEQFF.

In its sample, this clonotype was seen many times. This chain connects TRBV7-2 to TRBJ2-3, with 10 bases matching TRBD1. The CDR3 spans 14 residues. Germline V CDR1 and CDR2: SGHTA, FQGNSA. The V segment lost 4 bases and the J segment 5 bases; nucleotides outside the gene matches: 3. CDR3 protein: CASSSDRGKDTQYF. The CDR3 DNA reads TGTGCCAGCAGCTCGGACAGGGGGAAAGATACGCAGTATTTT.